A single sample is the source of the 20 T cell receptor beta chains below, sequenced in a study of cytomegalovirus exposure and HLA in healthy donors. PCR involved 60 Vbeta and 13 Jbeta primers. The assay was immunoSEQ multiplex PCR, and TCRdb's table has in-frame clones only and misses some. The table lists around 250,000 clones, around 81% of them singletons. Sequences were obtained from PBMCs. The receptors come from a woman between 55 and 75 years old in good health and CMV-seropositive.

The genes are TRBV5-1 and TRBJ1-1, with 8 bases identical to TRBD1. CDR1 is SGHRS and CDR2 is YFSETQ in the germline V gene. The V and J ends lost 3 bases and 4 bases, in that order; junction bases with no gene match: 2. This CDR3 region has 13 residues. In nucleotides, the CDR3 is TGCGCCAGCAGCTCAGACAGGGGCACTGAAGCTTTCTTT. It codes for CASSSDRGTEAFF.

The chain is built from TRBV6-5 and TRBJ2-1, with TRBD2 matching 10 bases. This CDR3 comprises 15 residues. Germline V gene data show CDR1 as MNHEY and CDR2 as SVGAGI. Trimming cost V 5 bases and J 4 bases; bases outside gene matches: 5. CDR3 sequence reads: CASSPVAGGYNEQFF. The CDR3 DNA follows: TGTGCCAGCAGTCCCGTAGCGGGAGGTTACAATGAGCAGTTCTTC.

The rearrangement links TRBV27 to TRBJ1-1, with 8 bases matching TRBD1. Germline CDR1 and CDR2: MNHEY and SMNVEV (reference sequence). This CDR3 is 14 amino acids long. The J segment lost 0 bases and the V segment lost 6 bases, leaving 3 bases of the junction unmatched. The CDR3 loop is CASSLDRVNTEAFF. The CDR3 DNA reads TGTGCCAGCAGCTTGGACAGGGTGAACACTGAAGCTTTCTTT.

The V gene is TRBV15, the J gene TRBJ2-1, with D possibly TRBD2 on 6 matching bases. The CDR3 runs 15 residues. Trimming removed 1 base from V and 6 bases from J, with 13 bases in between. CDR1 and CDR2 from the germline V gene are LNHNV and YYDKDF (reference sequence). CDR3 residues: CATSRGRGRINEQFF. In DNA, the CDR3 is TGTGCCACCAGCAGAGGAAGAGGGAGGATCAATGAGCAGTTCTTC.

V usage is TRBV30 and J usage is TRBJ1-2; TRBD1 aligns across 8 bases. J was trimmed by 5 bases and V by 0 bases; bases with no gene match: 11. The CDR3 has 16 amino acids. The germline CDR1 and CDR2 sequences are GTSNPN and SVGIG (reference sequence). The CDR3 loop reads CAWSVRGQAVGYGYTF. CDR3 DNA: TGTGCCTGGAGTGTACGGGGACAGGCGGTTGGGTATGGCTACACCTTC.

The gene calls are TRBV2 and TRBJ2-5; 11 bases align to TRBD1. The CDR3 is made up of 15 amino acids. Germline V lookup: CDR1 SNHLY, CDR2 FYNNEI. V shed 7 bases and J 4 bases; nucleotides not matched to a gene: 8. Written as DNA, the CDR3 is TGTGCCAGCATTGAGGACAGGGGGCTAGGAGAGACCCAGTACTTC. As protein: CASIEDRGLGETQYF.

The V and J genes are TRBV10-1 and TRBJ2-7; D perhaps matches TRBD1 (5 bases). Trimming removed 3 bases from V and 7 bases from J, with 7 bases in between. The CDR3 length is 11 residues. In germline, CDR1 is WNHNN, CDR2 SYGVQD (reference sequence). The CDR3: CASSEGVEQYF. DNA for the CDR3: TGCGCCAGCAGTGAAGGGGTTGAGCAGTACTTC.

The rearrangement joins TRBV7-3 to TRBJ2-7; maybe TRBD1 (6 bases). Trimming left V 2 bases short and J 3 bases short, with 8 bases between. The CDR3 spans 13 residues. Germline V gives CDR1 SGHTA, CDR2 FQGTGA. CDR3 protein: CASSLDRFYEQYF. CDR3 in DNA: TGTGCCAGCAGCTTAGACAGGTTCTACGAGCAGTACTTC. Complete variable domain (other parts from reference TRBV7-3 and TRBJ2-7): GAGVSQTPSNKVTEKGKYVELRCDPISGHTALYWYRQSLGQGPEFLIYFQGTGAADDSGLPNDRFFAVRPEGSVSTLKIQRTERGDSAVYLCASSLDRFYEQYFGPGTRLTVT.

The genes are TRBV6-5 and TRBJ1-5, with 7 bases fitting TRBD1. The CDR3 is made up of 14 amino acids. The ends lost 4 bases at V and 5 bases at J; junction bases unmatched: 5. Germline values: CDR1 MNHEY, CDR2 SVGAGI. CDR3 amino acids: CASSSTGLYQPQHF. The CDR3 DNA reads TGTGCCAGCAGTTCGACAGGGCTTTATCAGCCCCAGCATTTT.

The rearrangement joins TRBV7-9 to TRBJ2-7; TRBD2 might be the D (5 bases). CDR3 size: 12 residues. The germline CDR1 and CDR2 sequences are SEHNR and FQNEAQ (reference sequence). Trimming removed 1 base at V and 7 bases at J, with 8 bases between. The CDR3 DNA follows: TGTGCCAGCAGCTTAGTTACGGGGGAGCAGTACTTC. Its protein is CASSLVTGEQYF.

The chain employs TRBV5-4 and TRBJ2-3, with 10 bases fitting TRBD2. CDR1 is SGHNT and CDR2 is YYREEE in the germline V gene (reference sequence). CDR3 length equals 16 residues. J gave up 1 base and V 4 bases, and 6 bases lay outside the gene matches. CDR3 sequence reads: CASSQDLAGGTDTQYF. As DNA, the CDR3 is TGTGCCAGCAGCCAAGATCTAGCGGGAGGCACAGATACGCAGTATTTT.

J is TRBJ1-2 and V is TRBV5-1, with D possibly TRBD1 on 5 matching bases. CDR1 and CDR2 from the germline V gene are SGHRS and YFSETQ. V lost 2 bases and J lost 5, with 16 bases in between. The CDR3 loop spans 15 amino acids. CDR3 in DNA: TGCGCCAGCAGCTTCAGCAGGGATGGGATTTATGGCTACACCTTC. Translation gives CASSFSRDGIYGYTF.

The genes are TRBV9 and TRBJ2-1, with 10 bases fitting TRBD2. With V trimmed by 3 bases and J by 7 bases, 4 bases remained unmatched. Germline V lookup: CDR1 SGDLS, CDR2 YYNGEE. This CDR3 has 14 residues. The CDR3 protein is CASSAGLAANEQFF. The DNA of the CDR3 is TGTGCCAGCAGCGCCGGACTAGCGGCGAATGAGCAGTTCTTC.

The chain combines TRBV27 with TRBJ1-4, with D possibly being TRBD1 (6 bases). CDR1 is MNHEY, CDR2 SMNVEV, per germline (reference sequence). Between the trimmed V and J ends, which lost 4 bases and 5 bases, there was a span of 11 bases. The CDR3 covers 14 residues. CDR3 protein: CASSSTGPNEKLFF. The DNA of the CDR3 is TGTGCCAGCAGTTCGACAGGCCCCAATGAAAAACTGTTTTTT.

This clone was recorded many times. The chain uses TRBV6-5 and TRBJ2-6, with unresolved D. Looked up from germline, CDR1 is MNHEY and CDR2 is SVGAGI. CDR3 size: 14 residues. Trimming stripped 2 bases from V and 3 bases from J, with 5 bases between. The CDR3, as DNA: TGTGCCAGCAGTTACGTCGGTGGGGCCAACGTCCTGACTTTC. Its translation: CASSYVGGANVLTF.

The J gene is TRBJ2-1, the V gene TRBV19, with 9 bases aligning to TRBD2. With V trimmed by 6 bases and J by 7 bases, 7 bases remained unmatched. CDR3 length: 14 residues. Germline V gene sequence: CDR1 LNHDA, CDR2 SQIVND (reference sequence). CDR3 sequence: CASSPGTSFNEQFF. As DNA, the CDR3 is TGTGCCAGTAGCCCAGGGACTAGCTTTAATGAGCAGTTCTTC.

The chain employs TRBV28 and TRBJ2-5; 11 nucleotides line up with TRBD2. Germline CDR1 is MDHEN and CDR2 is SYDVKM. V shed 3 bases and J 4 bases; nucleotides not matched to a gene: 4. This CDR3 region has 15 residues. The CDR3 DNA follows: TGTGCCAGCAGTTTTAGCGGGAGGGGGGTAGAGACCCAGTACTTC. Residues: CASSFSGRGVETQYF. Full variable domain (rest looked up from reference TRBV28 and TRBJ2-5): DVKVTQSSRYLVKRTGEKVFLECVQDMDHENMFWYRQDPGLGLRLIYFSYDVKMKEKGDIPEGYSVSREKKERFSLILESASTNQTSMYLCASSFSGRGVETQYFGPGTRLLVL.

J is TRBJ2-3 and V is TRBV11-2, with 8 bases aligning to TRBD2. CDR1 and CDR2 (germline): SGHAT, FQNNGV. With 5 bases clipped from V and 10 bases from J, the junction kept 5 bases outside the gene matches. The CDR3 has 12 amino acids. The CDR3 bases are TGTGCCAGCAGCATATCACTAGCGGCGCAGTATTTT. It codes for CASSISLAAQYF.

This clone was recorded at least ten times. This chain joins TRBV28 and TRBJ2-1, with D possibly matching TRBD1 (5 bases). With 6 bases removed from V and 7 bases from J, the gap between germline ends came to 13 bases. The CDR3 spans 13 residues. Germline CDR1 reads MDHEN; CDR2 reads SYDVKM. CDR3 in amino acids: CASSAPPGNEQFF. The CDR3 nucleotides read TGTGCCAGCAGCGCCCCCCCAGGGAATGAGCAGTTCTTC. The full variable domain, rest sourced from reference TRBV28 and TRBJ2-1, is DVKVTQSSRYLVKRTGEKVFLECVQDMDHENMFWYRQDPGLGLRLIYFSYDVKMKEKGDIPEGYSVSREKKERFSLILESASTNQTSMYLCASSAPPGNEQFFGPGTRLTVL.

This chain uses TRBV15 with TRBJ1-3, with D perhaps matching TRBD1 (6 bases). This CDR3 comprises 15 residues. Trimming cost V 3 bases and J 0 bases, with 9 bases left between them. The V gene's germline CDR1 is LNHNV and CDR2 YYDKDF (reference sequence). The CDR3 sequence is CATSRTGISGNTIYF. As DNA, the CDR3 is TGTGCCACCAGCAGGACAGGCATCTCTGGAAACACCATATATTTT.